The clone carrying this TCR beta chain was counted a few times. Time point denoted: late sampling 161 to 241 days after vaccination in a few convalescent patients. Looked up from germline, CDR1 is MNHEY and CDR2 is SVGEGT. This CDR3 is built from 12 residues. Trimming cost V 0 bases and J 5 bases, with 4 bases left between them. This entry comes from a study of vaccination and CD4 T cells after COVID-19. Study overall: Two Hispanic individuals were among six male and four female convalescent patients. Each individual in the study obtained two doses of BNT162b2 or mRNA-1273 vaccine.

TCRdb recomputed calls from the PCR reads with MiXCR, one row per CDR3 protein. The sample has some 27,000 distinct CDR3 sequences, 45% to 55% seen once. The V call is TRBV6-2 or TRBV6-3, the J call TRBJ2-5, with D unclear. Specimen: CD4+ T cells from blood, collected about 7 months after SARS-CoV-2 vaccination. The origin of this receptor is a human donor who had recovered from COVID-19. CDR3 nucleotides: TGTGCCAGCAGTTACTCGTTGGAGACCCAGTACTTC. This codes for CASSYSLETQYF.